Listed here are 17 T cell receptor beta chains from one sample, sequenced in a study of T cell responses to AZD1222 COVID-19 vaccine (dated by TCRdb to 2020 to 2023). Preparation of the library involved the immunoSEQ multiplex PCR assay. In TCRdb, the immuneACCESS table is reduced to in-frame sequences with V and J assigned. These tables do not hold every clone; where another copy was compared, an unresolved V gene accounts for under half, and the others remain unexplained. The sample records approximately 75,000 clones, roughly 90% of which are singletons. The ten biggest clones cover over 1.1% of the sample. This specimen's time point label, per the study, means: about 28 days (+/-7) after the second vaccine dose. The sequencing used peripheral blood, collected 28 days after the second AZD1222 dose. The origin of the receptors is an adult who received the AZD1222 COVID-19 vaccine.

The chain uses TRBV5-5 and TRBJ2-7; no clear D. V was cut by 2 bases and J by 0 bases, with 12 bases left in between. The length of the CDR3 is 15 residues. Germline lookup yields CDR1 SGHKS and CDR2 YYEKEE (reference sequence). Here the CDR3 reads CASSFSYLSSYEQYF. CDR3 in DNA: TGTGCCAGCAGCTTTAGCTATCTAAGCTCCTACGAGCAGTACTTC.

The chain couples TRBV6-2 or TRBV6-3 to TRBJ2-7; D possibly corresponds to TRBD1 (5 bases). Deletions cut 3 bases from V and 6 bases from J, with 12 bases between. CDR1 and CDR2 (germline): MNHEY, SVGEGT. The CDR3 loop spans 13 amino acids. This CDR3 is CASSYKWQGEQYF. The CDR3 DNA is TGTGCCAGCAGTTATAAATGGCAGGGCGAGCAGTACTTC.

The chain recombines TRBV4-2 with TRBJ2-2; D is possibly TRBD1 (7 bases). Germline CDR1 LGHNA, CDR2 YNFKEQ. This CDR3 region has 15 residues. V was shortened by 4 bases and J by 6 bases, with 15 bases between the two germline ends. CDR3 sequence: CASSRDLTGPGELFF. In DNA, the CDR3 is TGTGCCAGCAGCCGGGACTTGACAGGGCCCGGGGAGCTGTTTTTT.

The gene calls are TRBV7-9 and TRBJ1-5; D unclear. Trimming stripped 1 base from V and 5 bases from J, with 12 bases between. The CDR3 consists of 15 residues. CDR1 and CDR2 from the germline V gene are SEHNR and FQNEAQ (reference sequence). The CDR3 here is CASSLGGFRDQPQHF. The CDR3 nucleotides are TGTGCCAGCAGCTTAGGGGGTTTTCGGGATCAGCCCCAGCATTTT.

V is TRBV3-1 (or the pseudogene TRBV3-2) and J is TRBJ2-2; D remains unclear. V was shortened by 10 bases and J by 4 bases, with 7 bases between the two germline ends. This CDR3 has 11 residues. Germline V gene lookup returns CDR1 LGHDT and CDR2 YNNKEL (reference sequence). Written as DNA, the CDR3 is TGTGCCACCGTCAGCACCGGGGAGCTGTTTTTT. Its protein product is CATVSTGELFF.

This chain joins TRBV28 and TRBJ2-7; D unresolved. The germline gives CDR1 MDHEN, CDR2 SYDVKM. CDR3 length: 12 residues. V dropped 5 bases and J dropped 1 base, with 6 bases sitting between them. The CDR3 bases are TGTGCCAGCAGTCTCTCGTCCTACGAGCAGTACTTC. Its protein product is CASSLSSYEQYF.

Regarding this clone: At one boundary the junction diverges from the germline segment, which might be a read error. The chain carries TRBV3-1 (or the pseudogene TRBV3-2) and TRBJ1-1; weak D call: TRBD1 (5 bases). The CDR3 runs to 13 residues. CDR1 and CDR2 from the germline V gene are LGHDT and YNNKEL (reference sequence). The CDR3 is CASTQSRAGEAFF. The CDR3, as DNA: TGTGCCAGCACCCAAAGCAGGGCGGGTGAAGCTTTCTTT.

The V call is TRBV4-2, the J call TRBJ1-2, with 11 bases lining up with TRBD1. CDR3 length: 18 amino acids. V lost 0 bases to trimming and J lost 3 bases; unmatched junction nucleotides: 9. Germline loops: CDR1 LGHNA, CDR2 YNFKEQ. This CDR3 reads CASSQESGGQGVYYGYTF. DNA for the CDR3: TGTGCCAGCAGCCAAGAAAGTGGGGGACAGGGGGTTTACTATGGCTACACCTTC.

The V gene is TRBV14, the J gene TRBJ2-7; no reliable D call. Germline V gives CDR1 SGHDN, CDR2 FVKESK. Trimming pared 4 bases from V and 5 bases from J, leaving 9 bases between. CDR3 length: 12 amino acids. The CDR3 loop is CASSPGQNEQYF. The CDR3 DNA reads TGTGCCAGCAGCCCGGGCCAGAACGAGCAGTACTTC.

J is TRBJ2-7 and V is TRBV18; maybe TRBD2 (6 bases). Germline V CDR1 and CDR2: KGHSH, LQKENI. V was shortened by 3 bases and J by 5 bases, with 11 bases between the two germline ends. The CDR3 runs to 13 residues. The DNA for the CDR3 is TGTGCCAGCTCACCGCGGGGAGGCAACGAGCAGTACTTC. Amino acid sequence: CASSPRGGNEQYF.

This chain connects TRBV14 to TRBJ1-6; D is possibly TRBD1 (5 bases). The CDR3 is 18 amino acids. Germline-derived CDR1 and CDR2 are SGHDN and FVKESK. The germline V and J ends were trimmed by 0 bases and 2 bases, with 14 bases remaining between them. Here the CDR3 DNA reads TGTGCCAGCAGCCAAGATCAGTTCAGGGAGCCCTATAATTCACCCCTCCACTTT. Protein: CASSQDQFREPYNSPLHF.

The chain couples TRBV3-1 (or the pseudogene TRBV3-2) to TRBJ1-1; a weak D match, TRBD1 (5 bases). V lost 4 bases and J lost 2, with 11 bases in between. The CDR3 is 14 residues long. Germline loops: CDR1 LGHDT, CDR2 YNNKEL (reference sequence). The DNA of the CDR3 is TGTGCCAGCAGCCTTCTTGGGGACAACACTGAAGCTTTCTTT. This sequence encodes CASSLLGDNTEAFF.

The CDR3 reads CAWSWDPRETGELFF. The DNA for the CDR3 is TGTGCCTGGAGTTGGGACCCCCGTGAAACCGGGGAGCTGTTTTTT. The genes are TRBV30 and TRBJ2-2, with D perhaps given as TRBD1 or TRBD2 (5 bases each). Between the trimmed V and J ends, which lost 2 bases and 5 bases, there was a span of 15 bases. Germline V gene lookup returns CDR1 GTSNPN and CDR2 SVGIG (reference sequence). This CDR3 spans 15 amino acids.

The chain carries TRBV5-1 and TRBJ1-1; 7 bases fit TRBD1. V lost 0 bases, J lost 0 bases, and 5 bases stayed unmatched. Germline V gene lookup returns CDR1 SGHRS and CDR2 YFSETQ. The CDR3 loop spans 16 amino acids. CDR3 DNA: TGCGCCAGCAGCTTGGAAGGGACAGACATGAACACTGAAGCTTTCTTT. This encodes CASSLEGTDMNTEAFF. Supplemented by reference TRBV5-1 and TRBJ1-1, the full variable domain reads KAGVTQTPRYLIKTRGQQVTLSCSPISGHRSVSWYQQTPGQGLQFLFEYFSETQRNKGNFPGRFSGRQFSNSRSEMNVSTLELGDSALYLCASSLEGTDMNTEAFFGQGTRLTVV.

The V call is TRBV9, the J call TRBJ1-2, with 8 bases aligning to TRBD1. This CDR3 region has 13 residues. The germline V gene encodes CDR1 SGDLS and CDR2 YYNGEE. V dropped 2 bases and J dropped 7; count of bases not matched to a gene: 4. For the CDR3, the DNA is TGTGCCAGCAGCGTGACAGGGGAGAGTGGCTACACCTTC. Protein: CASSVTGESGYTF.

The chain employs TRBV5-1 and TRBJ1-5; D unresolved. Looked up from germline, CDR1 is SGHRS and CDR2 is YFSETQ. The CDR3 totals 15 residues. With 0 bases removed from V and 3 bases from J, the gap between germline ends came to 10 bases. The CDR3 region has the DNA TGCGCCAGCAGCTTGGCGACTATCCCCAATCAGCCCCAGCATTTT. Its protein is CASSLATIPNQPQHF.

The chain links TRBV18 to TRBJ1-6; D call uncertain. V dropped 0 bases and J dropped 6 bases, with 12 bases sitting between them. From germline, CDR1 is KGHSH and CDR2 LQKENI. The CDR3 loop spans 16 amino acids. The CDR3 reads CASSPPLGRLNSPLHF. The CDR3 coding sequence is TGTGCCAGCTCACCACCGTTAGGACGGCTTAATTCACCCCTCCACTTT. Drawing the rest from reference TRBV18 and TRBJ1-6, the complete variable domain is NAGVMQNPRHLVRRRGQEARLRCSPMKGHSHVYWYRQLPEEGLKFMVYLQKENIIDESGMPKERFSAEFPKEGPSILRIQQVVRGDSAAYFCASSPPLGRLNSPLHFGNGTRLTVT.